The text below deals with one T cell receptor (beta chain). Antigen specificity is unknown. This sample was taken from a study of T cell responses to AZD1222 COVID-19 vaccine. Sequencing was performed with immunoSEQ multiplex PCR; in TCRdb, only in-frame clones are kept and a portion is missing. Here the sample spans around 180,000 clones, about 89% being singletons. Germline values: CDR1 SGHDT, CDR2 YYEEEE. This CDR3 has 13 amino acids. Trimming pared 3 bases from V and 10 bases from J, leaving 11 bases between. Regarding the study as a whole: The sample set comprised mostly white British donors with more females, and clonal diversity was possibly underestimated. Regions 160-218 and 743-854 dominated among vaccine-associated CD4 TCRs spanning spike.

The chain links TRBV5-6 to TRBJ1-6; possibly TRBD1 for D (6 bases). The sample consisted of peripheral blood, taken on day 0 of MenACWY control vaccination. The receptor was derived from an adult in good health. In DNA, the CDR3 is TGTGCCAGCAGCTCAACAGGGTTATCACCCCTCCACTTT. It codes for CASSSTGLSPLHF.